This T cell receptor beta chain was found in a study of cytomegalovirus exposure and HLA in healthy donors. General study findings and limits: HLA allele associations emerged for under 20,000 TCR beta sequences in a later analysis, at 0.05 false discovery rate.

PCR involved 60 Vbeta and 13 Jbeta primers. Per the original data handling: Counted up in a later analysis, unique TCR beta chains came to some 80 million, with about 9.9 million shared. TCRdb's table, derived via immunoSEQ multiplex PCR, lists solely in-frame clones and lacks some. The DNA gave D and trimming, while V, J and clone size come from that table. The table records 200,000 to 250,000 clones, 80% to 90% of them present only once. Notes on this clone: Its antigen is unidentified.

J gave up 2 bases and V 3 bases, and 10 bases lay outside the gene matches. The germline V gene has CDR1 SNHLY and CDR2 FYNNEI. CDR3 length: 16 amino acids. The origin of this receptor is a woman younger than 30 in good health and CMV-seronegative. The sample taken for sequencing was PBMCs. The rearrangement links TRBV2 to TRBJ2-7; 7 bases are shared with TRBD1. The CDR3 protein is CASSDFGRGIPYEQYF. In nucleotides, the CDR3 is TGTGCCAGCAGTGACTTCGGCAGGGGGATACCCTACGAGCAGTACTTC.